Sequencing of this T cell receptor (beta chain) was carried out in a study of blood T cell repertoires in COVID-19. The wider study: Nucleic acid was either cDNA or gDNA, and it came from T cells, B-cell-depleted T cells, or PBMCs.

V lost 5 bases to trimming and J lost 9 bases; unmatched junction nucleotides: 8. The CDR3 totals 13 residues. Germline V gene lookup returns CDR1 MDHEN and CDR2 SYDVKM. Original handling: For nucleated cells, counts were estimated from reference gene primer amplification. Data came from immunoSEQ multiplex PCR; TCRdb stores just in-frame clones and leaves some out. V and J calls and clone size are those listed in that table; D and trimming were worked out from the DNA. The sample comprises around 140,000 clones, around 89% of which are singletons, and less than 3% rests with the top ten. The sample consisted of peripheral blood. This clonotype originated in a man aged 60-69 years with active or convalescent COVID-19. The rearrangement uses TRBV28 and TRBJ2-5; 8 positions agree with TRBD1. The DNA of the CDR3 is TGTGCCAGCAGTGCATCGACAGGGGTGGCCCAGTACTTC. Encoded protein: CASSASTGVAQYF.